This is a list of T cell receptor beta chains from one sample in a study of response to subunit inactivated influenza vaccine. TCRdb redid the calling of the RT-PCR reads with MiXCR, one entry per CDR3 protein. Here the sample spans roughly 620,000 distinct CDR3 sequences, over 9% being singletons. These same records also appear under a second study, on T cells expressing NK-cell markers.

The sample in question was PBMCs from blood, obtained on the day of vaccination. The receptors here all came from a man over 45 who received an inactivated influenza vaccine. Both conserved end residues are part of each CDR3. The D gene is left open where the match is weak. Only some rows state a clone size, as once, few, many or a class for expanded clones.

j_gene,v_gene,abundance,d_gene,CDR3nt,CDR3aa
TRBJ2-5,TRBV5-8,.,TRBD1,TGTGCCAGCAGCTCCGGGACAGATCTTACGGAGACCCAGTACTTC,CASSSGTDLTETQYF
TRBJ2-1,TRBV2,.,.,TGTGCCAGCAGTGGGGGACTTTACGACAATGAGCAGTTCTTC,CASSGGLYDNEQFF
TRBJ2-1,TRBV5-1,few,TRBD1,TGCGCCAGCAGGACGGACAGGGGGACCTACAATGAGCAGTTCTTC,CASRTDRGTYNEQFF
TRBJ2-5,TRBV18,many,.,TGTGCCAGCTCACAAGGGACGGGGAACGAAAAAGAGACCCAGTACTTC,CASSQGTGNEKETQYF
TRBJ1-1,TRBV27,.,TRBD1,TGTGCCAGCAGATCGTGGGGACAGGGGATGAACACTGAAGCTTTCTTT,CASRSWGQGMNTEAFF
TRBJ1-2,TRBV29-1,.,.,TGCAGCGTCGGAGACAGGAACTATGGCTACACCTTC,CSVGDRNYGYTF
TRBJ2-7,TRBV6-1,.,.,TGTGCCAGCAGCCTTGCGGACGGGAGCTCCTACGAGCAGTACTTC,CASSLADGSSYEQYF
TRBJ2-2,TRBV6-2/TRBV6-3,many,.,TGTGCCAGCAGACGGACAGTTCGGACCGGGGAGCTGTTTTTT,CASRRTVRTGELFF
TRBJ2-3,TRBV6-2/TRBV6-3,few,TRBD2,TGTGCCAGCACGACTAGCGGGAGGGAAACAGATACGCAGTATTTT,CASTTSGRETDTQYF
TRBJ2-1,TRBV5-1,.,.,TGCGCCAGCAGCTCCGCAGCCATGTATGAGCAGTTCTTC,CASSSAAMYEQFF
TRBJ1-2,TRBV6-5,.,TRBD1,TGTGCCAGCAGTTCCTACGGCGGGACAGGGCCTAACTATGGCTACACCTTC,CASSSYGGTGPNYGYTF
TRBJ1-1,TRBV12-3/TRBV12-4,many,.,TGTGCCAGCAGCGGGACCTTGAGCCTGAACACTGAAGCTTTCTTT,CASSGTLSLNTEAFF
TRBJ1-2,TRBV3-1,few,.,TGTGCCAGCAGCCGGCGCTCCCTGATCGCCTTC,CASSRRSLIAF
TRBJ2-5,TRBV3-1,few,TRBD2,TGTGCCAGCAGCCAAGATGGGACTAGCATAGAGACCCAGTACTTC,CASSQDGTSIETQYF
TRBJ1-2,TRBV29-1,many,.,TGCAGCGTAATACAGGCAGACCTATGGAATGGCTACACCTTC,CSVIQADLWNGYTF
TRBJ2-7,TRBV4-2,.,.,TGTGCCAGCAGCCAGGGCAAGACCTACGAGCAGTACTTC,CASSQGKTYEQYF
TRBJ2-1,TRBV29-1,.,.,TGCAGCGTTGAAGGCCGCCTTGTGAATGAGCAGTTCTTC,CSVEGRLVNEQFF
TRBJ2-5,TRBV11-3,.,TRBD2,TGTGCCAGCAGCCCGCCCCCACGACTAGCCGGGACCCAGTACTTC,CASSPPPRLAGTQYF
TRBJ1-1,TRBV20-1,.,.,TGCAGTGCTAGATTGAGGGATGAAGCTTTCTTT,CSARLRDEAFF
TRBJ2-1,TRBV2,.,TRBD2,TGTGCCAGCAGTGAAGCGTTCGGCGGGGGTGCGAATGAGCAGTTCTTC,CASSEAFGGGANEQFF
TRBJ2-3,TRBV7-8,few,TRBD1,TGTGCCAGCAGCTTTAGACAGGGGCCAACAGATACGCAGTATTTT,CASSFRQGPTDTQYF
TRBJ2-1,TRBV10-3,few,.,TGTGCCATCAGTGAGTCCGTCCACAATGAGCAGTTCTTC,CAISESVHNEQFF
TRBJ2-3,TRBV20-1,.,.,TGCAGTGCTTTCCCGGGGACTAGCACAGATACGCAGTATTTT,CSAFPGTSTDTQYF
TRBJ2-1,TRBV27,.,TRBD2,TGTGCCAGCAGTTTATCGGCGGGAGGAACCTACAATGAGCAGTTCTTC,CASSLSAGGTYNEQFF
TRBJ2-5,TRBV9,.,.,TGTGCCAGCAGCGTAGGAGTCCTCGAGACCCAGTACTTC,CASSVGVLETQYF
TRBJ2-7,TRBV6-1,.,TRBD1,TGTGCCAGCAGTGTCGGGACAGGGGTCTACGAGCAGTACTTC,CASSVGTGVYEQYF
TRBJ2-1,TRBV10-2,.,.,TGCGCCAGCAGTGACCCGAGCGGAGCGTACAATGAGCAGTTCTTC,CASSDPSGAYNEQFF
TRBJ2-2,TRBV7-9,.,TRBD2,TGTGCCAGCAGCACACGTACTAGCGGGCCTAACACCGGGGAGCTGTTTTTT,CASSTRTSGPNTGELFF
TRBJ2-2,TRBV20-1,few,TRBD2,TGCAGTGCCGTCCGGGGAGGGAGCACCGGGGAGCTGTTTTTT,CSAVRGGSTGELFF
TRBJ1-2,TRBV29-1,few,.,TGCAGCGCACTTCCTTCAGGGGATGGCTACACCTTC,CSALPSGDGYTF
TRBJ2-1,TRBV30,few,TRBD1,TGTGCCTGGAGTGACAGGGGACATGAGCAGTTCTTC,CAWSDRGHEQFF
TRBJ2-3,TRBV5-1,.,TRBD2,TGCGCCAGCAGCACCCGACTAGCGGGGGTGGGAGGAGATACGCAGTATTTT,CASSTRLAGVGGDTQYF
TRBJ1-5,TRBV5-8,.,.,TGTGCCAGCAGCTTGGGAACAGGCAGGGGCCTCAATCAGCCCCAGCATTTT,CASSLGTGRGLNQPQHF
TRBJ2-7,TRBV7-2,few,.,TGTGCCACGGGTCGGGGAGGCTACGAGCAGTACTTC,CATGRGGYEQYF
TRBJ1-2,TRBV3-1,many,TRBD1,TGTGCCAGCAGCCAGGGGACAGGGTTTGGCTACACCTTC,CASSQGTGFGYTF
TRBJ2-1,TRBV15,.,.,TGTGCCACCAGCATAGGACTAAACAATGAGCAGTTCTTC,CATSIGLNNEQFF
TRBJ2-6,TRBV12-3/TRBV12-4,.,.,TGTGCCAGCAGTTTGAGGGAAGCTGGGGCCAACGTCCTGACTTTC,CASSLREAGANVLTF
TRBJ2-2,TRBV7-3,many,.,TGTGCCAGCAGCTTAACTTCAGGACTGTCTAACGGGGAGCTGTTTTTT,CASSLTSGLSNGELFF
TRBJ2-3,TRBV6-5,.,.,TGTGCCAGCAGAAACCGTGCGGATACGCAGTATTTT,CASRNRADTQYF
TRBJ1-2,TRBV20-1,few,.,TGCAGTGCTAGAGGGGGGACAAGCCGCGGCTACACCTTC,CSARGGTSRGYTF
TRBJ2-7,TRBV6-1,few,.,TGTGCCAGCCTTCGACAGACTGGGACCGTCGAGCAGTACTTC,CASLRQTGTVEQYF
TRBJ1-5,TRBV7-2,many,.,TGTGCCAGCAGCTTGGGGGACCTCAATCAGCCCCAGCATTTT,CASSLGDLNQPQHF
TRBJ1-1,TRBV5-1,many,.,TGCGCCAGCAGCTCGGACAGTAAGAACACTGAAGCTTTCTTT,CASSSDSKNTEAFF
TRBJ2-7,TRBV4-1,.,.,TGCGCCAGCAGCCCCTCCTTCGACAAGACCTACGAGCAGTACTTC,CASSPSFDKTYEQYF
TRBJ2-5,TRBV3-1,.,TRBD2,TGTGCCAGCAGCCTTACGGCTAGCGGACAAGAGACCCAGTACTTC,CASSLTASGQETQYF
TRBJ2-2,TRBV12-3/TRBV12-4,once,.,TGTGCCAGCAGACGGGGCGGGGAGCTGTTTTTT,CASRRGGELFF
TRBJ2-2,TRBV6-6,few,.,TGTGCCAGCAGTATAAGATGGGCCGGGGAGCTGTTTTTT,CASSIRWAGELFF
TRBJ2-1,TRBV7-6,.,.,TGTGCCAGCAGCCCGAATTTGGGTGAGCAGTTCTTC,CASSPNLGEQFF
TRBJ2-7,TRBV12-3/TRBV12-4,.,.,TGTGCCAGCAGCCCGCTCGCTAGATTTATTACAGGGTCCGAGCAGTACTTC,CASSPLARFITGSEQYF
TRBJ2-5,TRBV29-1,few,TRBD1,TGCAGCATCCGACAGGGTCAAGAGACCCAGTACTTC,CSIRQGQETQYF
TRBJ2-7,TRBV7-2,.,TRBD2,TGTGCCAGCAGCTTCGCTAGCGGGAGTTTCTCCTACGAGCAGTACTTC,CASSFASGSFSYEQYF
TRBJ2-5,TRBV5-1,few,.,TGCGCCAGCAGCCTGGGCCCCCGGCAGCAAGAGACCCAGTACTTC,CASSLGPRQQETQYF